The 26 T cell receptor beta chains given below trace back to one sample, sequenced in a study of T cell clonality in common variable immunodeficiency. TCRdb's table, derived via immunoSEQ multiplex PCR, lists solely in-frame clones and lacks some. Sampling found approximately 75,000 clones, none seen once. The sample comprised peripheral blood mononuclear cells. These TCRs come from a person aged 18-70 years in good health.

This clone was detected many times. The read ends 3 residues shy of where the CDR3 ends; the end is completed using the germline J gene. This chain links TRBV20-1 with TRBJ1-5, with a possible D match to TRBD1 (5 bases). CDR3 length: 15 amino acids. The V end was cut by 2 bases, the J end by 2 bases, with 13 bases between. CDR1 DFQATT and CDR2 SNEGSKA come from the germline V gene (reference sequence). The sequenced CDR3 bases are TGCAGTGCTAGAAGACAGTCCGTCGGCAATCAGCCC. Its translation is CSARRQSVGNQP. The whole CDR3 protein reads CSARRQSVGNQPQHF.

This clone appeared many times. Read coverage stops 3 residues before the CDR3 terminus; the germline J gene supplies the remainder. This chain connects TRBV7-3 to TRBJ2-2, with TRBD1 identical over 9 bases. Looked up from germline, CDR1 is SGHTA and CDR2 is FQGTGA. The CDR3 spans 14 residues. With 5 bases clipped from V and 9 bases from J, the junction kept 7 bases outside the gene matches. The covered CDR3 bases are TGTGCCAGCAGCCGACAGGGGGTGGCCCGGGAG. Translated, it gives CASSRQGVARE. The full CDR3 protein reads CASSRQGVARELFF. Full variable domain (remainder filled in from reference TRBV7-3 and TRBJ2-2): GAGVSQTPSNKVTEKGKYVELRCDPISGHTALYWYRQSLGQGPEFLIYFQGTGAADDSGLPNDRFFAVRPEGSVSTLKIQRTERGDSAVYLCASSRQGVARELFFGEGSRLTVL.

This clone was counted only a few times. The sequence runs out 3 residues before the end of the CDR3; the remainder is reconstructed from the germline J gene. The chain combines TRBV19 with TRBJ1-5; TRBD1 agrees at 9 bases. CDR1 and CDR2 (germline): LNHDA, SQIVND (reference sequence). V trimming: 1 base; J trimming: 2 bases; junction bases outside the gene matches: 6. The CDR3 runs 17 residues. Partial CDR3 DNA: TGTGCCAGTAGTATAGTTCGGGGACAGGGAGGCAATCAGCCC. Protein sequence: CASSIVRGQGGNQP. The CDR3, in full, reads CASSIVRGQGGNQPQHF.

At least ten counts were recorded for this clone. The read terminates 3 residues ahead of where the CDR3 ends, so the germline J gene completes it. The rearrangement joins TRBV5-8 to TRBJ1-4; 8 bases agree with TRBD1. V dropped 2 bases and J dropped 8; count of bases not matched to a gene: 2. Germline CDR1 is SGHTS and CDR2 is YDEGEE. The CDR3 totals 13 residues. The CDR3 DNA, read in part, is TGTGCCAGCAGCTTCACAGGGGGGGAAAAA. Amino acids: CASSFTGGEK. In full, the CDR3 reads CASSFTGGEKLFF.

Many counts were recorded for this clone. Incomplete CDR3 DNA: TGTGCCAGCAGTTTACAGGGAATAAGCACAGATACG. It translates to CASSLQGISTDT. The complete CDR3 protein is CASSLQGISTDTQYF. The chain combines TRBV7-2 with TRBJ2-3; a possible D gene is TRBD1 (6 bases). The read is 3 residues too short to cover the CDR3 end, so that end is filled in from the germline J gene. The CDR3 is made up of 15 amino acids. V gave up 6 bases and J gave up 0 bases, with 13 bases separating them. Germline values: CDR1 SGHTA, CDR2 FQGNSA.

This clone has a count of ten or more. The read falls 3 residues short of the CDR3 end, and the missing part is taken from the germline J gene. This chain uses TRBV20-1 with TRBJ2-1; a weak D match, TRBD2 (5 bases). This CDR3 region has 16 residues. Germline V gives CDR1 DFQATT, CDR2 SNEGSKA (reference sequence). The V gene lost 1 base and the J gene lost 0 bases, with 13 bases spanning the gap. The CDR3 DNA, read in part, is TGCAGTGCTAGAGGTGGAGGAGCGGCCTCCTACAATGAG. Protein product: CSARGGGAASYNE. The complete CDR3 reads CSARGGGAASYNEQFF.

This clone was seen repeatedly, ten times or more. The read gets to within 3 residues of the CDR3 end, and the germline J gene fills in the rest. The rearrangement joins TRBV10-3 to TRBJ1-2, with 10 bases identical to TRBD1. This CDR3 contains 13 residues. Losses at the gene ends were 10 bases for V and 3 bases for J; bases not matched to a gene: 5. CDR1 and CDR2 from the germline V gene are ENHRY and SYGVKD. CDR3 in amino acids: CATETGGYYGYTF. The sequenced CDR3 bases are TGTGCCACGGAGACAGGGGGCTACTATGGC.

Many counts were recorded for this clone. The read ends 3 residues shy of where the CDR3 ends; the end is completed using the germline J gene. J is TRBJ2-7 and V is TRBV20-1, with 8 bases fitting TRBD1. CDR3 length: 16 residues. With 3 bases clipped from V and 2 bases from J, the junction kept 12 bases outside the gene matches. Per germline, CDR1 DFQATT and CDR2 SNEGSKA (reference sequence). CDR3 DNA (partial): TGCAGTGCTAGGCTCCCAGGTGGACAGGGCGCCTACGAG. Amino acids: CSARLPGGQGAYE. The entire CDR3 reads CSARLPGGQGAYEQYF.

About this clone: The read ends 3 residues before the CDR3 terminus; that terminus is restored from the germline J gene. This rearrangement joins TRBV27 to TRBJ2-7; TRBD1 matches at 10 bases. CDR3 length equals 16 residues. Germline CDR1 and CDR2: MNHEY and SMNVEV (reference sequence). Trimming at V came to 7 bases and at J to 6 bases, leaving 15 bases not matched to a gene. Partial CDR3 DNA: TGTGCCAGCACTCGATTCACGGGACAGGGGAAGCTCGAG. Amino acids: CASTRFTGQGKLE. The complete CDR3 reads CASTRFTGQGKLEQYF.

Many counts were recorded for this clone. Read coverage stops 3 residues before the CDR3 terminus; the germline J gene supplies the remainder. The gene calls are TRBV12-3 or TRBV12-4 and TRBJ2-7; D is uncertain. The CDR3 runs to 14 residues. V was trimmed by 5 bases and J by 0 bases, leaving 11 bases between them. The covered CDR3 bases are TGTGCCAGCAGTGACTCATTTGGCTCCTACGAG. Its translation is CASSDSFGSYE. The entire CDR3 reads CASSDSFGSYEQYF.

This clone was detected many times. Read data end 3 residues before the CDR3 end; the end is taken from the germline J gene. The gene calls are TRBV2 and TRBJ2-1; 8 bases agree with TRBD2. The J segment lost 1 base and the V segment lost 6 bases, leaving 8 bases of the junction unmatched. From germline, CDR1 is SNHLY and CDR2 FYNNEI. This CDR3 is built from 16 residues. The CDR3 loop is CASRAPTSESYNEQFF. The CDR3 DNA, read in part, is TGTGCCAGCAGGGCCCCGACTAGCGAATCCTACAATGAG.

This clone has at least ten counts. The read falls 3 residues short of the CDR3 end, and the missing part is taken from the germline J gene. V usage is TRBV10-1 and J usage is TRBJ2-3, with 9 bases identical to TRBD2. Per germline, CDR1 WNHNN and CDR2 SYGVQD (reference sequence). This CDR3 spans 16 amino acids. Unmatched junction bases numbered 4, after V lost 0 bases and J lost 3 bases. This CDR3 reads CASSESSGRVTDTQYF. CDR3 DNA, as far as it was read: TGCGCCAGCAGTGAGTCTAGCGGGAGAGTGACAGATACG.

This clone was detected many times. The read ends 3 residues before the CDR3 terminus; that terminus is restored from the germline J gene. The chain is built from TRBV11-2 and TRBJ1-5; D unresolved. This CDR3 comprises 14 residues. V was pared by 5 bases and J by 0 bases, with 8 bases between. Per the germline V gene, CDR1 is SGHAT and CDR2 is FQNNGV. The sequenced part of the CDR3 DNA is TGTGCCAGCAGCCCCGGGTATAGCAATCAGCCC. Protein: CASSPGYSNQP. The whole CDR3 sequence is CASSPGYSNQPQHF. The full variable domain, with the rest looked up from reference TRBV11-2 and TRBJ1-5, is EAGVAQSPRYKIIEKRQSVAFWCNPISGHATLYWYQQILGQGPKLLIQFQNNGVVDDSQLPKDRFSAERLKGVDSTLKIQPAKLEDSAVYLCASSPGYSNQPQHFGDGTRLSIL.

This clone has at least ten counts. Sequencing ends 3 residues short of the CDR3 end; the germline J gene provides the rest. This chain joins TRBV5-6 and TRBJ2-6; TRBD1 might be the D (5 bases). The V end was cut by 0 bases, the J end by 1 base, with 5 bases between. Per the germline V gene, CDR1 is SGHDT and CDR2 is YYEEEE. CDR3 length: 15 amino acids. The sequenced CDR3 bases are TGTGCCAGCAGCTTGGCAGGGTCTGGGGCCAACGTC. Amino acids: CASSLAGSGANV. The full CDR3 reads CASSLAGSGANVLTF.

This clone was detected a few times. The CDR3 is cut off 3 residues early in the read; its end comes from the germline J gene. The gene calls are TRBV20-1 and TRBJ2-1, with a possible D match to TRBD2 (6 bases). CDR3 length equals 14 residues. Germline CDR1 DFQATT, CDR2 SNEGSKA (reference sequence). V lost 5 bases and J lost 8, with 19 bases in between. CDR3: CSAGRGLPSDEQFF. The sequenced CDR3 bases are TGCAGTGCTGGAAGAGGACTACCCTCAGATGAG.

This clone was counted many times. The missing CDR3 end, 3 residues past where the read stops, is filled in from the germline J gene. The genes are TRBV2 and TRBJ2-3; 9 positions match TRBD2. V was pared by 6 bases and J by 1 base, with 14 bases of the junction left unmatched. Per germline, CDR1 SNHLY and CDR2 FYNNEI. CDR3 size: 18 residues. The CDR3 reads CASRTGLAGIFGTDTQYF. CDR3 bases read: TGTGCCAGCAGAACGGGCCTAGCGGGAATTTTCGGCACAGATACG.

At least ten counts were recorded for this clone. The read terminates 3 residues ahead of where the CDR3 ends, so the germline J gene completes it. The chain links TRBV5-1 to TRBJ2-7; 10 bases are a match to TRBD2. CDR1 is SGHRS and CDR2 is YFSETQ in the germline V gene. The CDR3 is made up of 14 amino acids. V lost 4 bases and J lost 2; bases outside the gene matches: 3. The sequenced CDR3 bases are TGCGCCAGCAGCGATCTAGCGGGGGCCTACGAG. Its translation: CASSDLAGAYE. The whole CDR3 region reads CASSDLAGAYEQYF.

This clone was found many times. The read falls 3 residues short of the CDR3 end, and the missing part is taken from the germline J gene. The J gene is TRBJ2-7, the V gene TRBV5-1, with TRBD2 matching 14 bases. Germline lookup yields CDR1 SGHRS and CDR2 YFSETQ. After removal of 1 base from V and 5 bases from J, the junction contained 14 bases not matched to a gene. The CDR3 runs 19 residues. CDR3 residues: CASSLLSPGLAGEVHEQYF. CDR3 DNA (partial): TGCGCCAGCAGCTTGTTGTCCCCGGGACTAGCGGGAGAAGTCCACGAG.

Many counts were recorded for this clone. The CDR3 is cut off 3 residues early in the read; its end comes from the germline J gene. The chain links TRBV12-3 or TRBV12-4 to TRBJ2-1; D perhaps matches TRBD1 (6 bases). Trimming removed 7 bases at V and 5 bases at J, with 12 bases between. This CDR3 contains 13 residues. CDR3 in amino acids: CASTPDRHNEQFF. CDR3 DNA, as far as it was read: TGTGCCAGCACCCCGGACAGACACAATGAG.

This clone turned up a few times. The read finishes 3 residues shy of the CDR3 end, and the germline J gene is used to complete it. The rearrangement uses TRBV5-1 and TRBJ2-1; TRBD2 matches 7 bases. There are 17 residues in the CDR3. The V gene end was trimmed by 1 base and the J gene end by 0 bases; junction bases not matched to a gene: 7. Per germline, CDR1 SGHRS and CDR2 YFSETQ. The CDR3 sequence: CASSLFSGQSSYNEQFF. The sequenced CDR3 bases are TGCGCCAGCAGCTTGTTTAGCGGGCAGAGCTCCTACAATGAG.

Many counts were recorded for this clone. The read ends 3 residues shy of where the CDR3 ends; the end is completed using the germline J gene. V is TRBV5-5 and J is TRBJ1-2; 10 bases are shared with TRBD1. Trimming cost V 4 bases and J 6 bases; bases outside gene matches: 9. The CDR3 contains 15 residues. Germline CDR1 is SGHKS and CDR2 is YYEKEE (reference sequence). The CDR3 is CASSLWTGGYDGYTF. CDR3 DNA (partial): TGTGCCAGCAGCCTCTGGACAGGGGGATACGATGGC.

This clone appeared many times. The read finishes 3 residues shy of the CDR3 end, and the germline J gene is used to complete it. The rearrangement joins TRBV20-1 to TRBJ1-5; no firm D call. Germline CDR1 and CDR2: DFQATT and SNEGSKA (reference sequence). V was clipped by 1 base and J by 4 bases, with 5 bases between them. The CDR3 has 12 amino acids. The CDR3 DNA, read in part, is TGCAGTGCTAGAGCAGGAAATCAGCCC. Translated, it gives CSARAGNQP. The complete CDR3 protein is CSARAGNQPQHF.

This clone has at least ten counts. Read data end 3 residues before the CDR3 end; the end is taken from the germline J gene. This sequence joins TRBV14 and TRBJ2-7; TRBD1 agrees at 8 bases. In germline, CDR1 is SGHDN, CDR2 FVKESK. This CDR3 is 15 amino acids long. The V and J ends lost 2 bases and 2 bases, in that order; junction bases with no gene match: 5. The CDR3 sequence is CASSQLTGAAYEQYF. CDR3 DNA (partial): TGTGCCAGCAGCCAATTGACAGGGGCAGCCTACGAG.

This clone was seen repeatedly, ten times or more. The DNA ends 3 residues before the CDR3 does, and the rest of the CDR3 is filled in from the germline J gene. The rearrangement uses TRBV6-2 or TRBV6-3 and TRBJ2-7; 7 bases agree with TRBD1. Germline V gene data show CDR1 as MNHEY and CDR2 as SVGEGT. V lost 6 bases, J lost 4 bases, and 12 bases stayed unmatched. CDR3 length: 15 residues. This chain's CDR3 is CASSPWNRGLYEQYF. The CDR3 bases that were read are TGTGCCAGCAGCCCGTGGAACAGGGGTTTGTACGAG.

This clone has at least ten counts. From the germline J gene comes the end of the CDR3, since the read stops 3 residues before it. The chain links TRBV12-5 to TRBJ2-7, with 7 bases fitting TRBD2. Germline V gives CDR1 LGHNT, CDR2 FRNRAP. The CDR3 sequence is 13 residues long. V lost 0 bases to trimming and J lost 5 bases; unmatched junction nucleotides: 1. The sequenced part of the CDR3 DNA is TGTGCTAGTGGTTTGGTAAGCGGGAACGAG. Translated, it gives CASGLVSGNE. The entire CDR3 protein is CASGLVSGNEQYF.

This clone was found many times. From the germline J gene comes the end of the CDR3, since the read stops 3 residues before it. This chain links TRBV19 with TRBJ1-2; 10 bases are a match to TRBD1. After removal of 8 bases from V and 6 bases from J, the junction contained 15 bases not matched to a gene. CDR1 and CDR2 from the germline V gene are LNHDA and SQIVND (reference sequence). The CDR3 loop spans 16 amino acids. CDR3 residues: CASYRDRGSFYHGYTF. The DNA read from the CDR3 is TGTGCCAGTTACCGGGACAGGGGCTCTTTCTACCATGGC.